The next 29 T cell receptor beta chains were all read from a single sample in a study of cytomegalovirus exposure and HLA in healthy donors. The PCR employed 60 Vbeta primers together with 13 Jbeta primers. Clones were read by immunoSEQ multiplex PCR, and TCRdb kept only the in-frame ones, dropping some. The table lists about 83,000 clones, just over 70% of them singletons, with approximately 7.8% in the top ten. The source material was PBMCs. These receptors all stem from a man aged 55 to 70 in good health and CMV-seronegative.

V and J are TRBV15 and TRBJ1-5; D perhaps matches TRBD1 (6 bases). Germline V CDR1 and CDR2: LNHNV, YYDKDF (reference sequence). V lost 5 bases and J 4 bases, leaving 12 bases between the germline ends. The CDR3 runs to 14 residues. The CDR3 DNA follows: TGTGCCACCAGCCCTGGACAGAAAAATCAGCCCCAGCATTTT. This sequence encodes CATSPGQKNQPQHF.

The V gene is TRBV28, the J gene TRBJ2-7; weak D call: TRBD2 (5 bases). The CDR3 spans 15 residues. Deletions cut 1 base from V and 1 base from J, with 11 bases between. Germline CDR1 is MDHEN and CDR2 is SYDVKM. CDR3 bases: TGTGCCAGCAGTTTATTTAGCGACGTTTCCTACGAGCAGTACTTC. Translated: CASSLFSDVSYEQYF.

This clone turned up a few times. CDR3 in amino acids: CASRNRATYEQYF. In nucleotides, the CDR3 is TGTGCCAGCAGGAACAGGGCAACCTACGAGCAGTACTTC. The chain has TRBV6-5 and TRBJ2-7, with D maybe TRBD1 (6 bases). CDR3 length: 13 amino acids. Germline V gives CDR1 MNHEY, CDR2 SVGAGI. The V and J ends lost 6 bases and 2 bases respectively, with 11 bases between them.

This clone has more than one count but fewer than ten. A read error may produce the germline difference seen at one junction end. The chain couples TRBV28 to TRBJ1-2, with D possibly being TRBD1 (6 bases). The CDR3 contains 14 residues. The germline gives CDR1 MDHEN, CDR2 SYDVKM. In DNA, the CDR3 is TGTGCCAGCAGAAAAAGGGGGTTGGGCTATGGCTACCCCTTC. This codes for CASRKRGLGYGYPF.

V gene TRBV2 combines with J gene TRBJ1-4; D is unresolved. There are 11 residues in the CDR3. V lost 3 bases, J lost 8 bases, and 4 bases lay in between. Germline CDR1 and CDR2: SNHLY and FYNNEI. CDR3 amino acids: CASSDIEKLFF. The CDR3 DNA reads as TGTGCCAGCAGTGATATCGAAAAACTGTTTTTT.

V is TRBV15 and J is TRBJ2-3, with 11 bases matching TRBD2. Germline CDR1 LNHNV, CDR2 YYDKDF (reference sequence). The CDR3 sequence is 18 residues long. The V and J ends lost 9 bases and 0 bases, in that order; junction bases with no gene match: 14. CDR3 bases: TGTGCCACTCGCGGGGCTAGCGGGAGGTTTTCTAGCACAGATACGCAGTATTTT. This codes for CATRGASGRFSSTDTQYF.

The rearrangement links TRBV2 to TRBJ2-2; 13 nucleotides align to TRBD2. Germline V CDR1 and CDR2: SNHLY, FYNNEI. The CDR3 covers 16 residues. Unmatched junction bases numbered 5, after V lost 6 bases and J lost 4 bases. CDR3 amino acids: CASSQRTSGGTGELFF. The CDR3 bases are TGTGCCAGCAGCCAGCGGACTAGCGGGGGCACCGGGGAGCTGTTTTTT.

V and J are TRBV4-1 and TRBJ2-7; the D is unclear. CDR3 size: 16 residues. Germline loops: CDR1 MGHRA, CDR2 YSYEKL. V lost 1 base and J lost 5, with 18 bases in between. CDR3 sequence: CASSQGRSYEFDEQYF. CDR3 coding DNA: TGCGCCAGCAGCCAAGGGAGATCTTATGAGTTCGACGAGCAGTACTTC.

The genes are TRBV9 and TRBJ1-4, with TRBD1 matching 7 bases. CDR1 is SGDLS and CDR2 is YYNGEE in the germline V gene. The CDR3 extends over 14 amino acids. The ends lost 0 bases at V and 4 bases at J; junction bases unmatched: 0. The CDR3: CASSVGTGNEKLFF. CDR3 bases: TGTGCCAGCAGCGTAGGGACAGGTAATGAAAAACTGTTTTTT. The whole variable domain, filled in from reference TRBV9 and TRBJ1-4, reads DSGVTQTPKHLITATGQRVTLRCSPRSGDLSVYWYQQSLDQGLQFLIQYYNGEERAKGNILERFSAQQFPDLHSELNLSSLELGDSALYFCASSVGTGNEKLFFGSGTQLSVL.

This chain links TRBV6-7 with TRBJ1-4, with D unclear. TRBV6-7 is an open reading frame whose function is uncertain. The CDR3 sequence is 18 residues long. V lost 0 bases and J lost 0, with 14 bases in between. Here the CDR3 reads CASSYSPIQDSTNEKLFF. The CDR3 bases are TGTGCCAGCAGTTACTCGCCGATCCAGGACTCAACTAATGAAAAACTGTTTTTT.

This clone was counted once. CDR3 in amino acids: CASSLGDTTYEQYF. DNA for the CDR3: TGCGCCAGCAGCTTGGGGGACACTACCTACGAGCAGTACTTC. The chain carries TRBV5-1 and TRBJ2-7; perhaps TRBD1 as D (6 bases). This CDR3 has 14 amino acids. The V gene lost 0 bases and the J gene lost 2 bases, with 9 bases spanning the gap. Germline loops: CDR1 SGHRS, CDR2 YFSETQ. The whole variable domain, remainder taken from reference TRBV5-1 and TRBJ2-7, is KAGVTQTPRYLIKTRGQQVTLSCSPISGHRSVSWYQQTPGQGLQFLFEYFSETQRNKGNFPGRFSGRQFSNSRSEMNVSTLELGDSALYLCASSLGDTTYEQYFGPGTRLTVT.

This clone has only a few counts. The chain links TRBV27 to TRBJ1-4; D ambiguous. In germline, CDR1 is MNHEY, CDR2 SMNVEV (reference sequence). V gave up 3 bases and J gave up 8 bases, with 10 bases separating them. The CDR3 consists of 13 residues. This CDR3 is CASSLREGEKLFF. The CDR3, as DNA: TGTGCCAGCAGTTTGCGAGAGGGCGAAAAACTGTTTTTT.

This chain connects TRBV27 to TRBJ2-5; D is uncertain. Per the germline V gene, CDR1 is MNHEY and CDR2 is SMNVEV (reference sequence). V was cut by 7 bases and J by 0 bases, with 3 bases left in between. The CDR3 consists of 11 residues. The CDR3 nucleotides are TGTGCCAGCACCAACCAAGAGACCCAGTACTTC. It is translated as CASTNQETQYF.

This clone has more than one count but fewer than ten. The gene calls are TRBV28 and TRBJ1-2; perhaps TRBD1 as D (5 bases). The CDR3 length is 17 residues. In germline, CDR1 is MDHEN, CDR2 SYDVKM. V lost 9 bases and J 4 bases, leaving 27 bases between the germline ends. The CDR3 bases are TGTGCCAGTAACCGACCCGGGGGGACTCGGAGTTCCTATGGCTACACCTTC. Its protein is CASNRPGGTRSSYGYTF.

The sample holds one count of this clone. This chain connects TRBV7-8 to TRBJ2-2; D is possibly TRBD1 (6 bases). With 6 bases removed from V and 4 bases from J, the gap between germline ends came to 15 bases. The length of the CDR3 is 15 residues. Per germline, CDR1 SGHVS and CDR2 FQNEAQ. The DNA for the CDR3 is TGTGCCAGCAGATTTGGCAGGGGCTCCACCGGGGAGCTGTTTTTT. Amino acids: CASRFGRGSTGELFF. The full variable domain, in which reference TRBV7-8 and TRBJ2-2 provide the parts outside the CDR3, is GAGVSQSPRYKVAKRGQDVALRCDPISGHVSLFWYQQALGQGPEFLTYFQNEAQLDKSGLPSDRFFAERPEGSVSTLKIQRTQQEDSAVYLCASRFGRGSTGELFFGEGSRLTVL.

This clone is a singleton in its sample. The gene calls are TRBV5-4 and TRBJ2-1; TRBD2 matches 8 bases. Germline trimming cut 0 bases from V and 4 bases from J; bases unmatched to any gene: 6. The germline V gene encodes CDR1 SGHNT and CDR2 YYREEE (reference sequence). The CDR3 totals 16 residues. The CDR3 reads CASSLAKTSVYNEQFF. For the CDR3, the DNA is TGTGCCAGCAGCTTGGCCAAGACTAGCGTGTACAATGAGCAGTTCTTC.

The J gene is TRBJ2-2, the V gene TRBV27; 12 bases agree with TRBD2. After removal of 5 bases from V and 7 bases from J, the junction contained 5 bases not matched to a gene. From germline, CDR1 is MNHEY and CDR2 SMNVEV (reference sequence). The CDR3 consists of 15 residues. DNA of the CDR3: TGTGCCAGCAGTCCCCGGACTAGCGGGAACGGGGAGCTGTTTTTT. This codes for CASSPRTSGNGELFF.

The chain uses TRBV7-6 and TRBJ1-1; 8 nucleotides line up with TRBD1. In germline, CDR1 is SGHVS, CDR2 FNYEAQ. V lost 4 bases and J lost 4; bases outside the gene matches: 8. This CDR3 region has 15 residues. The CDR3 nucleotides read TGTGCCAGCAGCTCCGAAGGGACAGGACTCACTGAAGCTTTCTTT. Translation: CASSSEGTGLTEAFF.

The rearrangement joins TRBV30 to TRBJ2-5, with unresolved D. Germline V gives CDR1 GTSNPN, CDR2 SVGIG (reference sequence). The CDR3 consists of 13 residues. Trimming pared 7 bases from V and 3 bases from J, leaving 15 bases between. For the CDR3, the DNA is TGTGCCTTCACGTTGGTTGCGGAAGAGACCCAGTACTTC. Translated, it gives CAFTLVAEETQYF.

The genes are TRBV5-5 and TRBJ2-4, with D tentatively TRBD1 (6 bases). Germline V CDR1 and CDR2: SGHKS, YYEKEE (reference sequence). The length of the CDR3 is 14 residues. Trimming took off 4 bases at V and 7 bases at J, with 15 bases between the two ends. Here the CDR3 reads CASSPKGERNIQYF. The CDR3 DNA sequence: TGTGCCAGCAGCCCAAAGGGGGAAAGGAACATTCAGTACTTC.

This clone was picked up one time. This sequence joins TRBV9 and TRBJ2-1, with TRBD2 matching 7 bases. Germline V CDR1 and CDR2: SGDLS, YYNGEE. The ends lost 3 bases at V and 3 bases at J; junction bases unmatched: 6. The CDR3 runs to 15 residues. The CDR3 coding sequence is TGTGCCAGCAGCGCCGTGACGGGAGGCTACAATGAGCAGTTCTTC. Translated, it gives CASSAVTGGYNEQFF.

The V gene is TRBV6-5, the J gene TRBJ2-7; TRBD1 matches at 9 bases. Trimming at V came to 10 bases and at J to 7 bases, leaving 17 bases not matched to a gene. The CDR3 covers 15 residues. The germline V gene has CDR1 MNHEY and CDR2 SVGAGI. CDR3 DNA sequence: TGTGCCACAAGTGGGGGACAGGGCGCCGTGGATGAGCAGTACTTC. Translation gives CATSGGQGAVDEQYF.

This clone was seen a handful of times. The rearrangement links TRBV4-1 to TRBJ2-7; D is perhaps TRBD2 (6 bases). Trimming removed 5 bases at V and 5 bases at J, with 19 bases between. Germline-derived CDR1 and CDR2 are MGHRA and YSYEKL. This CDR3 has 15 residues. CDR3 loop: CASSDTRDWAHEQYF. The CDR3 nucleotides are TGCGCCAGCAGCGACACCCGGGACTGGGCTCACGAGCAGTACTTC.

V usage is TRBV11-2 and J usage is TRBJ2-3; 8 bases match TRBD2. V was pared by 1 base and J by 0 bases, with 12 bases of the junction left unmatched. This CDR3 spans 19 amino acids. The germline V gene has CDR1 SGHAT and CDR2 FQNNGV. CDR3 region: CASSLGTYSLAGSTDTQYF. CDR3 nucleotide sequence: TGTGCCAGCAGCTTAGGAACCTATTCGCTAGCGGGTAGCACAGATACGCAGTATTTT. The full variable domain, rest sourced from reference TRBV11-2 and TRBJ2-3, is EAGVAQSPRYKIIEKRQSVAFWCNPISGHATLYWYQQILGQGPKLLIQFQNNGVVDDSQLPKDRFSAERLKGVDSTLKIQPAKLEDSAVYLCASSLGTYSLAGSTDTQYFGPGTRLTVL.

The rearrangement uses TRBV6-1 and TRBJ2-7, with D tentatively TRBD2 (5 bases). The CDR3 runs to 13 residues. The V gene lost 5 bases and the J gene lost 5 bases, with 13 bases spanning the gap. Germline V gene sequence: CDR1 MNHNS, CDR2 SASEGT. The CDR3, as DNA: TGTGCCAGCAGTCTGGTGGTTAGCGACGAGCAGTACTTC. This translates into CASSLVVSDEQYF.

The chain combines TRBV12-5 with TRBJ1-1; TRBD1 matches at 10 bases. Germline trimming cut 3 bases from V and 3 bases from J; bases unmatched to any gene: 7. Germline loops: CDR1 LGHNT, CDR2 FRNRAP. The CDR3 is 16 residues long. The CDR3 nucleotides are TGTGCTAGTGGTTTTGGGACAGGGGTTCGGCACACTGAAGCTTTCTTT. Encoded protein: CASGFGTGVRHTEAFF.

Only a few counts were recorded for this clone. The V call is TRBV30, the J call TRBJ2-1, with a tentative D call TRBD1 (5 bases). Trimming removed 6 bases from V and 5 bases from J, with 14 bases in between. The CDR3 sequence is 13 residues long. Germline loops: CDR1 GTSNPN, CDR2 SVGIG (reference sequence). The CDR3 sequence: CACDRSLNNEQFF. The CDR3 DNA is TGTGCCTGTGACAGAAGCCTAAACAATGAGCAGTTCTTC.

The V gene is TRBV7-2, the J gene TRBJ2-5; 15 bases align to TRBD2. Germline CDR1 reads SGHTA; CDR2 reads FQGNSA. The CDR3 is made up of 15 amino acids. Unmatched junction bases numbered 3, after V lost 5 bases and J lost 5 bases. The CDR3 is CASSIGLAGGETQYF. The CDR3 DNA sequence: TGTGCCAGCAGCATCGGACTAGCGGGGGGGGAGACCCAGTACTTC.

The chain employs TRBV2 and TRBJ2-3; 7 bases line up with TRBD2. The junction had 7 bases not matched to a gene; V was cut back by 8 bases and J by 2 bases. The germline V gene encodes CDR1 SNHLY and CDR2 FYNNEI. The CDR3 has 14 amino acids. CDR3 protein: CASVASGATDTQYF. CDR3 nucleotides: TGTGCCAGCGTCGCTAGCGGTGCCACAGATACGCAGTATTTT.